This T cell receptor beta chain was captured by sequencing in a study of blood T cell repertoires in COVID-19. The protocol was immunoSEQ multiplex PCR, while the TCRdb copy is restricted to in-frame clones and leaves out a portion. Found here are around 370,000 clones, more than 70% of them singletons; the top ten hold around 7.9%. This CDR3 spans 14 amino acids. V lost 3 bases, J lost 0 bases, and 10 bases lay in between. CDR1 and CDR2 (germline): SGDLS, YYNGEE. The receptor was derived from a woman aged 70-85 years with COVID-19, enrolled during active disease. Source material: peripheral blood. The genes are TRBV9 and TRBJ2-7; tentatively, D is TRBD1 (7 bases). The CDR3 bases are TGTGCCAGCAGCGGCGGGACAGACTCCTACGAGCAGTACTTC. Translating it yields CASSGGTDSYEQYF.